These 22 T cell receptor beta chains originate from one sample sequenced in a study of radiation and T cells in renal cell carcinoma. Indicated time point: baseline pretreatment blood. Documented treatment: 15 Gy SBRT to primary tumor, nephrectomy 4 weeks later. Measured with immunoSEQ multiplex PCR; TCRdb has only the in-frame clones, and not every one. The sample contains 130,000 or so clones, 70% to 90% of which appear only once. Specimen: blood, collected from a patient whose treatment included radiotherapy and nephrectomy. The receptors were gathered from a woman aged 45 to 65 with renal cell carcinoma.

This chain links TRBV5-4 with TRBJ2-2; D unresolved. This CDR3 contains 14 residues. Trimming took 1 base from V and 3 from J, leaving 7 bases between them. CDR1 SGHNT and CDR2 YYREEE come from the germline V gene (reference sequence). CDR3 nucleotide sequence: TGTGCCAGCAGCTTGATGGGCGACACCGGGGAGCTGTTTTTT. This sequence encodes CASSLMGDTGELFF.

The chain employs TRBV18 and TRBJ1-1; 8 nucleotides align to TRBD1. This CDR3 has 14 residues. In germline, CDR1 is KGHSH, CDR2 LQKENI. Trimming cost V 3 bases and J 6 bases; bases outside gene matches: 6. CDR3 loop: CASSPTGVISEAFF. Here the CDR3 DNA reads TGTGCCAGCTCACCGACAGGGGTGATTTCTGAAGCTTTCTTT.

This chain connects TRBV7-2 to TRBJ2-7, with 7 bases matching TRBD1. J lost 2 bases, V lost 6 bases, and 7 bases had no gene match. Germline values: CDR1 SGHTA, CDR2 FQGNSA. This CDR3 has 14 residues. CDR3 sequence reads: CASRPQGTAYEQYF. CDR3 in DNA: TGTGCCAGCAGACCACAGGGGACCGCCTACGAGCAGTACTTC.

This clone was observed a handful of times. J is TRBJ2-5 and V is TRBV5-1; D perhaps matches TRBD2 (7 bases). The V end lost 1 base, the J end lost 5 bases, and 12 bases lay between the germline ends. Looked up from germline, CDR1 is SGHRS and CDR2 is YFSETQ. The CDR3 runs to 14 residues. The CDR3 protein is CASSLQGRGETQYF. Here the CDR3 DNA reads TGCGCCAGCAGCTTGCAGGGGAGGGGGGAGACCCAGTACTTC.

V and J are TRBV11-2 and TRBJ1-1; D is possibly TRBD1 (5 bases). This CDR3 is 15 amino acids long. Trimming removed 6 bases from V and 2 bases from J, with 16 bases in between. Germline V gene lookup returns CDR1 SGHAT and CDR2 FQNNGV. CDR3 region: CASRRWGETNTEAFF. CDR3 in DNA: TGTGCCAGCAGACGGTGGGGGGAAACAAACACTGAAGCTTTCTTT.

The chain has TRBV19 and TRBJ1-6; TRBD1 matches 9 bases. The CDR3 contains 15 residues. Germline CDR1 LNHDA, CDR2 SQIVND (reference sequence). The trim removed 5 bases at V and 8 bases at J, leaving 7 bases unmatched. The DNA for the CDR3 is TGTGCCAGTAGTCCCCGGACAGGGGCCTATTCACCCCTCCACTTT. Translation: CASSPRTGAYSPLHF.

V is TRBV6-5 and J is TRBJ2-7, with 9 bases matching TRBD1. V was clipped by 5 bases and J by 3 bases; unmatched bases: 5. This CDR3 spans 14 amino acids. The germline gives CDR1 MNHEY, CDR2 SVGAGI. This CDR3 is CASSPGTGRYEQYF. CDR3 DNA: TGTGCCAGCAGTCCCGGGACAGGGCGCTACGAGCAGTACTTC.

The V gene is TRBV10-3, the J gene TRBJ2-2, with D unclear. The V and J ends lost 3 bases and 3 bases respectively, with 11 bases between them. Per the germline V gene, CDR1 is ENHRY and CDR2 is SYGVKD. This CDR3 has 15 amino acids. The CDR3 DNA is TGTGCCATCAGTGAAATGGGTCCTGACACCGGGGAGCTGTTTTTT. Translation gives CAISEMGPDTGELFF.

CDR3 protein: CASSMAARGSYNEQFF. The CDR3 nucleotides are TGTGCCAGTAGTATGGCCGCTAGAGGGTCCTACAATGAGCAGTTCTTC. The chain carries TRBV19 and TRBJ2-1, with D tentatively TRBD2 (5 bases). CDR1 is LNHDA, CDR2 SQIVND, per germline (reference sequence). V was clipped by 3 bases and J by 1 base, with 13 bases between them. CDR3 length equals 16 residues.

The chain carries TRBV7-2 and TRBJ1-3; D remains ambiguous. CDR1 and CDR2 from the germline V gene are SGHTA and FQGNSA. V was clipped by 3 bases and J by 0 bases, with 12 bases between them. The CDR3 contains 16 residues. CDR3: CASSLAVISSGNTIYF. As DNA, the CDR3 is TGTGCCAGCAGCTTGGCAGTCATCTCCTCTGGAAACACCATATATTTT.

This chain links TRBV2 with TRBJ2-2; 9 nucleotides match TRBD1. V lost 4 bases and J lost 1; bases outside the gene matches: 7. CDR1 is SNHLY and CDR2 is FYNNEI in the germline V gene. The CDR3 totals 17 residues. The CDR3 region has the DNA TGTGCCAGCAGTGCCTCCTCGGGACAGGGGAACACCGGGGAGCTGTTTTTT. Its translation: CASSASSGQGNTGELFF.

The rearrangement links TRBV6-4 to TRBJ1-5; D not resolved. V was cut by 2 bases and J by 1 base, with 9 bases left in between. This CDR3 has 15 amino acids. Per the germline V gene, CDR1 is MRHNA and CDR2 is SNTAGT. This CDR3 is CASSDDPGSNQPQHF. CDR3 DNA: TGTGCCAGCAGTGACGACCCGGGAAGCAATCAGCCCCAGCATTTT.

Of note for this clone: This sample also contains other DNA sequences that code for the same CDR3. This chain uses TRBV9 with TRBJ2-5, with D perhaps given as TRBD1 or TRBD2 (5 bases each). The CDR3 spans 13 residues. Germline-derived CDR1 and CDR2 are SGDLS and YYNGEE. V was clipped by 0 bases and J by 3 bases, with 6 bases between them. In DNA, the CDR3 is TGTGCCAGCAGCGTAGGAGGGGAAGAGACCCAGTACTTC. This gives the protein CASSVGGEETQYF.

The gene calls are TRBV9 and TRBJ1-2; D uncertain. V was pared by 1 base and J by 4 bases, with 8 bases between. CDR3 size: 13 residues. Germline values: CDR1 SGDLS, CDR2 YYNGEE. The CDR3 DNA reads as TGTGCCAGCAGCGTAACCCCGTCCTATGGCTACACCTTC. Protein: CASSVTPSYGYTF.

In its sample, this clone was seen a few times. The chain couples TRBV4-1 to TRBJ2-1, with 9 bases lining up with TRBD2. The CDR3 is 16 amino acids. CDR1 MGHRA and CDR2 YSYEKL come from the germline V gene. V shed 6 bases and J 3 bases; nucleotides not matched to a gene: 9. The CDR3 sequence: CASRATSGNLYNEQFF. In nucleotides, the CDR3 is TGCGCCAGCAGAGCGACTAGCGGAAACCTCTACAATGAGCAGTTCTTC.

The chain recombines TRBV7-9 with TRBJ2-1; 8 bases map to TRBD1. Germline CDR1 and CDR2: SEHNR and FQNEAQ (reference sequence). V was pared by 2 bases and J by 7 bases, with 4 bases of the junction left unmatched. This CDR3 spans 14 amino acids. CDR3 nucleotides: TGTGCCAGCAGCTTACAGGGGGCGGGAAATGAGCAGTTCTTC. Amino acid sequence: CASSLQGAGNEQFF.

The CDR3 nucleotides are TGCGCCAGCAGGGGGAACAGGGGGCTAAGGACCGGGGAGCTGTTTTTT. Protein product: CASRGNRGLRTGELFF. This sequence joins TRBV10-2 and TRBJ2-2; 9 nucleotides match TRBD1. The trim removed 6 bases at V and 5 bases at J, leaving 10 bases unmatched. Germline V gene lookup returns CDR1 WSHSY and CDR2 SAAADI. This CDR3 is built from 16 residues.

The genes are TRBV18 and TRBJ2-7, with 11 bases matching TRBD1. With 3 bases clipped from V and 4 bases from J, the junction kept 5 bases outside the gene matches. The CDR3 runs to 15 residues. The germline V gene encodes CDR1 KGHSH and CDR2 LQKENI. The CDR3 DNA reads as TGTGCCAGCTCACCCGGGACAGGGGGTTTGTACGAGCAGTACTTC. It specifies CASSPGTGGLYEQYF.

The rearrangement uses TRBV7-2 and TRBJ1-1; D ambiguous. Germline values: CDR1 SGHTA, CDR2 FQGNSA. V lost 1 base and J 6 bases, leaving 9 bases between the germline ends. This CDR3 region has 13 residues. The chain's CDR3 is CASSLVPAPEAFF. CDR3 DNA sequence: TGTGCCAGCAGCTTAGTCCCGGCGCCTGAAGCTTTCTTT.

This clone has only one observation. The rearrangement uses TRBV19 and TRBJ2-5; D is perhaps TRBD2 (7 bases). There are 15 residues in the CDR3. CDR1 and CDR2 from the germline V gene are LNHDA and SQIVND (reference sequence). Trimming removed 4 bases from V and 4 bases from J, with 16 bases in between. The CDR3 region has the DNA TGTGCCAGTAGTAAGGGGGGGAGTCTGGGAGAGACCCAGTACTTC. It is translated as CASSKGGSLGETQYF.

The CDR3: CASSSRTSGGPSFNTGELFF. CDR3 DNA sequence: TGTGCCAGCAGCTCCCGGACTAGCGGGGGCCCCAGCTTTAACACCGGGGAGCTGTTTTTT. V gene TRBV7-3 combines with J gene TRBJ2-2, with 13 positions matching TRBD2. This CDR3 has 20 amino acids. Trimming at V came to 4 bases and at J to 2 bases, leaving 13 bases not matched to a gene. CDR1 SGHTA and CDR2 FQGTGA come from the germline V gene.

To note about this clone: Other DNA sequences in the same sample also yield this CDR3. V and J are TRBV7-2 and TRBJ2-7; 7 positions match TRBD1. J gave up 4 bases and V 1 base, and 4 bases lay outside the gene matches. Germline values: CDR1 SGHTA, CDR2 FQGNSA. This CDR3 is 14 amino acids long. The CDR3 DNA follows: TGTGCCAGCAGCTTAGACAGGGGTTCGTACGAGCAGTACTTC. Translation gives CASSLDRGSYEQYF.